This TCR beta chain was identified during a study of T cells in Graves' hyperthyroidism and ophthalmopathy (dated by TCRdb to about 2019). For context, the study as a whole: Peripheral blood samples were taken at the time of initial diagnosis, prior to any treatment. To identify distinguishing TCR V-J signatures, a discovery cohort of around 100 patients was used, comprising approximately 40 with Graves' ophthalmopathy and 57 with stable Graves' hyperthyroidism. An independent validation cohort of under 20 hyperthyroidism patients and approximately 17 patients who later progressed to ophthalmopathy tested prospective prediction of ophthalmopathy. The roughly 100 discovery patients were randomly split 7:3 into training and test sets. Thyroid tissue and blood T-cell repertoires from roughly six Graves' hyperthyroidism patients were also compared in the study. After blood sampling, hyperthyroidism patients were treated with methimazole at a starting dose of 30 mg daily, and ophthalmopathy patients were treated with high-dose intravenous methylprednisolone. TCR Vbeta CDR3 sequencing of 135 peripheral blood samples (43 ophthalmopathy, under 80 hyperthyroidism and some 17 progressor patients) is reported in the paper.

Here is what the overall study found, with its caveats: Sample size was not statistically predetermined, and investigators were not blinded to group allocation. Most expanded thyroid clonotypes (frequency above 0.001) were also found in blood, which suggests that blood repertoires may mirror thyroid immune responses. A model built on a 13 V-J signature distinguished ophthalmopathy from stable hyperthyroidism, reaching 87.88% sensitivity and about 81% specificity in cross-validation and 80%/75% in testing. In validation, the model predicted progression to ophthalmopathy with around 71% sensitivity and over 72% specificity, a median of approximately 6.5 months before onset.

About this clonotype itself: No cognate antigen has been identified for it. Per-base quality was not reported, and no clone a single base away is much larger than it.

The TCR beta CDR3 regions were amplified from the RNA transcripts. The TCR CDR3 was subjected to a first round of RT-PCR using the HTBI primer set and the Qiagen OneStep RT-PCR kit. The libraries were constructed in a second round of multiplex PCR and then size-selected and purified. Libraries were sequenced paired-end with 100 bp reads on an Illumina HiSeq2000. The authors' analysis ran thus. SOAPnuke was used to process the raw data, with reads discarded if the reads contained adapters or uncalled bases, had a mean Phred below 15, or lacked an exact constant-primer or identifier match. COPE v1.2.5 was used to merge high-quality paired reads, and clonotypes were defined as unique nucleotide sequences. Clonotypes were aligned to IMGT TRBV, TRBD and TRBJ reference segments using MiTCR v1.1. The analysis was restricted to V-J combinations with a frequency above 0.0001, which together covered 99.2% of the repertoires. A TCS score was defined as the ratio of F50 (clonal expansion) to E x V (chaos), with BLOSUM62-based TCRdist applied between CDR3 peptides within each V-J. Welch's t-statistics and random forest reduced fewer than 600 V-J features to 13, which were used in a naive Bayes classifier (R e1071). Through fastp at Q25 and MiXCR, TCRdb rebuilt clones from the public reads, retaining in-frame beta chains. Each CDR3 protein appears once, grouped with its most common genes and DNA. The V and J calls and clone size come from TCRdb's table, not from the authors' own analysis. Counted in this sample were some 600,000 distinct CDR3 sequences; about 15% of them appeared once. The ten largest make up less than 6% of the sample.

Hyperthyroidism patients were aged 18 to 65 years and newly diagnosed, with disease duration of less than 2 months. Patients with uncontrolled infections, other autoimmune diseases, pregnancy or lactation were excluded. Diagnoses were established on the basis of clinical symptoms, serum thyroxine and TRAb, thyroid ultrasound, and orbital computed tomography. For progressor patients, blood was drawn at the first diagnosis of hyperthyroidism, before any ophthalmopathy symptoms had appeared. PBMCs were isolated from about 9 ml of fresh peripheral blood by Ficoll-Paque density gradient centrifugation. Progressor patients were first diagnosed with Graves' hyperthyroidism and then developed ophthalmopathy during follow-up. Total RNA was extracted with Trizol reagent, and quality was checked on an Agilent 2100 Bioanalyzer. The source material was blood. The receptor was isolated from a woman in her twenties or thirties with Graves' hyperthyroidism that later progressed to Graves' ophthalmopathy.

The CDR3 sequence is CAISESSRYEQYF. The DNA reads TGTGCCATCAGTGAGTCCTCTAGGTACGAGCAGTACTTC. The rearranged chain carries TRBV10-3 and TRBJ2-7; too little of a D gene remains to name it. From the cysteine up to the phenylalanine, the CDR3 has a length of 13 residues. Only the CDR3 DNA stays, 39 bases, in frame from base 1. CDR1 is given as ENHRY and CDR2 as SYGVKD, both from the germline V gene. At the junction V is shortened by 0 bases and J by 4 bases, with 7 bases in between.